The T cell receptor (beta chain) under discussion was sequenced for a study of cytomegalovirus exposure and HLA in healthy donors. The germline CDR1 and CDR2 sequences are SGDLS and YYNGEE. The CDR3 has 13 amino acids. Deletions cut 3 bases from V and 0 bases from J, with 4 bases between. The PCR used 60 Vbeta and 13 Jbeta primers. Only in-frame clones appear in the TCRdb table, and some are missing; sequencing was by immunoSEQ multiplex PCR. The table has 130,000 or so clones, around 67% seen once. Material for sequencing was PBMCs. The chain combines TRBV9 with TRBJ2-1; D is ambiguous. The source of this sequence is a man between 18 and 29 years old in good health and CMV-seropositive. The CDR3 reads CASSASSYNEQFF. CDR3 DNA sequence: TGTGCCAGCAGCGCGAGCTCCTACAATGAGCAGTTCTTC.